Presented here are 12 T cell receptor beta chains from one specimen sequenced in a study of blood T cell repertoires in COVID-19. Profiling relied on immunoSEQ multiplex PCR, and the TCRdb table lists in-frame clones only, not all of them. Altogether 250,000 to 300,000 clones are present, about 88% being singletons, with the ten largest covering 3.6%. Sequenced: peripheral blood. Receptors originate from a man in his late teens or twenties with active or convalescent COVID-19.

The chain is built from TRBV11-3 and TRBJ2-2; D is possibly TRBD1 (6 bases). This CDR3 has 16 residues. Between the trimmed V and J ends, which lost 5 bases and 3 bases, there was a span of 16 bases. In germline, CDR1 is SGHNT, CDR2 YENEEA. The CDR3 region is CASSPAAGEHTGELFF. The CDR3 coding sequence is TGTGCCAGCAGCCCAGCGGCAGGGGAGCACACCGGGGAGCTGTTTTTT.

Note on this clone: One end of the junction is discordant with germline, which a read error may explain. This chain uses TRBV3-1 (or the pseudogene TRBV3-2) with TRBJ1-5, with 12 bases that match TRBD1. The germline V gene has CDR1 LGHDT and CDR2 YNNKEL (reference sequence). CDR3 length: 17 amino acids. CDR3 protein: CASSKEPGQGAYQPQHF. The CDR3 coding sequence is TGTGCCAGCAGCAAAGAACCGGGACAGGGGGCTTATCAGCCCCAGCATTTT.

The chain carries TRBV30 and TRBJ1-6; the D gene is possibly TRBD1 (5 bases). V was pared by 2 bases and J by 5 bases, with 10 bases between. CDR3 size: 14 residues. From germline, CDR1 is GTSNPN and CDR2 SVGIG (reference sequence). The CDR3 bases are TGTGCCTGGAGTCGGGGGGGAGATAATTCACCCCTCCACTTT. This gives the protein CAWSRGGDNSPLHF.

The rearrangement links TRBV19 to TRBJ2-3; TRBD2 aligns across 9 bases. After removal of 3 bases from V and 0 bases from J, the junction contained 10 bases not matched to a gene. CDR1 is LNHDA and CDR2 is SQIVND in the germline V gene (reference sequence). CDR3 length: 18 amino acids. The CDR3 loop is CASSIIVASGTSTDTQYF. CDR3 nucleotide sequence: TGTGCCAGTAGTATCATAGTAGCTAGCGGGACTAGCACAGATACGCAGTATTTT.

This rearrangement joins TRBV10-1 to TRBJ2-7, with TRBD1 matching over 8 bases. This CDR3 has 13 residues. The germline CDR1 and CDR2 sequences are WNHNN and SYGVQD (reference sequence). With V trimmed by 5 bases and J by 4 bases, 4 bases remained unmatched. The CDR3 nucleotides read TGCGCCAGCAGTTCCGGGACAGGATACGAGCAGTACTTC. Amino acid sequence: CASSSGTGYEQYF.

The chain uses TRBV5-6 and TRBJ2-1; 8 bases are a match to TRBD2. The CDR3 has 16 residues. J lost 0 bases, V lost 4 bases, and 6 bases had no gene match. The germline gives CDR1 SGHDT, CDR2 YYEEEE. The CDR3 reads CASSILAVSSYNEQFF. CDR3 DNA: TGTGCCAGCAGCATACTAGCGGTGAGCTCCTACAATGAGCAGTTCTTC.

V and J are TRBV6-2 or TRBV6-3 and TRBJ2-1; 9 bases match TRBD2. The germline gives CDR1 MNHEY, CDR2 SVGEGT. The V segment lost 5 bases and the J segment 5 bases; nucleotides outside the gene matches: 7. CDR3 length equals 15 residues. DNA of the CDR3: TGTGCCAGCAGTACGATAGCGGGAGCCGACAATGAGCAGTTCTTC. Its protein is CASSTIAGADNEQFF.

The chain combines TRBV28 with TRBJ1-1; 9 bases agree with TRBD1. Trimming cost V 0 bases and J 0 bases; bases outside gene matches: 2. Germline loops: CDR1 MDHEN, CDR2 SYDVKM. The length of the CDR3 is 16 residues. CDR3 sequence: CASSLWTGGMNTEAFF. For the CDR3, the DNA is TGTGCCAGCAGTTTATGGACAGGGGGGATGAACACTGAAGCTTTCTTT.

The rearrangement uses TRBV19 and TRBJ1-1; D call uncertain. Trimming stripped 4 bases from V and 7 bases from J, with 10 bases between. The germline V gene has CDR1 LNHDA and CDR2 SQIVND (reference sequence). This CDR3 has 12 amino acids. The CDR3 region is CASSNHRSEAFF. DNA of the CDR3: TGTGCCAGTAGTAACCACCGCAGTGAAGCTTTCTTT.

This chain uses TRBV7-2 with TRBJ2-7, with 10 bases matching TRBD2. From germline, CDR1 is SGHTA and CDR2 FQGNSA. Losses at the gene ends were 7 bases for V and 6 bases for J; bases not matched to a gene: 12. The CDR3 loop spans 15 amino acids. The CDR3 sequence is CASTSTTSGFGEQYF. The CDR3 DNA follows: TGTGCCAGCACCTCAACGACTAGCGGGTTTGGCGAGCAGTACTTC.

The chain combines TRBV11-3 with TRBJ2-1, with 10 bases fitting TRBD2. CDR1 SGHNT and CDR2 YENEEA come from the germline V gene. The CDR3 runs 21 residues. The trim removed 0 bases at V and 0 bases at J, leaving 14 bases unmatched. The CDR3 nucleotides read TGTGCCAGCAGCTTAGAACGAGGACTAGCGGACCTAAAGAGCTCCTACAATGAGCAGTTCTTC. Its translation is CASSLERGLADLKSSYNEQFF.

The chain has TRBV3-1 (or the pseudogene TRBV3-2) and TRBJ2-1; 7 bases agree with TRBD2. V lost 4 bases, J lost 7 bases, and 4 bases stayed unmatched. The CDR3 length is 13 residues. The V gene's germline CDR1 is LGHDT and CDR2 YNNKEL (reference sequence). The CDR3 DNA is TGTGCCAGCAGCCTGACTAGCATGAATGAGCAGTTCTTC. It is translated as CASSLTSMNEQFF.